Shown below are 19 T cell receptor beta chains from a single sample sequenced in a study of cytomegalovirus exposure and HLA in healthy donors. PCR employed 60 Vbeta and 13 Jbeta primers. Measured with immunoSEQ multiplex PCR; TCRdb has only the in-frame clones, and not every one. The table records roughly 140,000 clones, 60% to 85% of them present only once. The sample taken for sequencing was PBMCs. These receptors all stem from a man in his forties in good health and CMV-seropositive.

This clone was detected only once. This sequence joins TRBV9 and TRBJ1-2; TRBD1 matches 8 bases. The CDR3 sequence is 16 residues long. CDR1 and CDR2 from the germline V gene are SGDLS and YYNGEE. V was clipped by 1 base and J by 6 bases; unmatched bases: 11. The DNA for the CDR3 is TGTGCCAGCAGCGTAAGATCAGGGGGCGCGATGAATGGCTACACCTTC. It yields the protein CASSVRSGGAMNGYTF. Full variable domain (remainder filled in from reference TRBV9 and TRBJ1-2): DSGVTQTPKHLITATGQRVTLRCSPRSGDLSVYWYQQSLDQGLQFLIQYYNGEERAKGNILERFSAQQFPDLHSELNLSSLELGDSALYFCASSVRSGGAMNGYTFGSGTRLTVV.

This clone was recorded once. This chain uses TRBV6-1 with TRBJ1-2, with TRBD1 identical over 11 bases. Germline CDR1 and CDR2: MNHNS and SASEGT. V gave up 6 bases and J gave up 3 bases; unmatched junction bases: 3. The CDR3 is made up of 14 amino acids. In DNA, the CDR3 is TGTGCCAGCAGCGGACAGGGGGCGTACTATGGCTACACCTTC. Translating it yields CASSGQGAYYGYTF.

The chain uses TRBV10-3 and TRBJ2-7; 7 bases line up with TRBD1. The trim removed 2 bases at V and 1 base at J, leaving 2 bases unmatched. Germline lookup yields CDR1 ENHRY and CDR2 SYGVKD. CDR3 length equals 14 residues. CDR3 residues: CAISEKQGSYEQYF. CDR3 bases: TGTGCCATCAGTGAGAAACAGGGGTCCTACGAGCAGTACTTC.

This clone was found a few times. This rearrangement joins TRBV2 to TRBJ1-5, with 8 positions matching TRBD1. There are 12 residues in the CDR3. Trimming cost V 8 bases and J 4 bases; bases outside gene matches: 1. Germline V gene lookup returns CDR1 SNHLY and CDR2 FYNNEI. CDR3 sequence (DNA): TGTGCCAGCCAGGGGGCGAATCAGCCCCAGCATTTT. Protein: CASQGANQPQHF.

This CDR3 reads CASSLYPGPQGNYGYTF. DNA of the CDR3: TGTGCCAGCAGCTTATATCCAGGGCCCCAGGGAAACTATGGCTACACCTTC. The chain uses TRBV5-6 and TRBJ1-2, with a weak D call TRBD1 (5 bases). The CDR3 is 17 residues long. V was trimmed by 2 bases and J by 2 bases, leaving 19 bases between them. Per the germline V gene, CDR1 is SGHDT and CDR2 is YYEEEE.

This chain links TRBV7-9 with TRBJ1-2; tentatively, D is TRBD1 (6 bases). The CDR3 totals 15 residues. Germline CDR1 SEHNR, CDR2 FQNEAQ (reference sequence). Trimming removed 1 base at V and 8 bases at J, with 17 bases between. This chain's CDR3 is CASSLEIQGLEGYTF. CDR3 nucleotide sequence: TGTGCCAGCAGCTTAGAGATACAGGGTTTGGAGGGCTACACCTTC. The full variable domain, rest sourced from reference TRBV7-9 and TRBJ1-2, is DTGVSQNPRHKITKRGQNVTFRCDPISEHNRLYWYRQTLGQGPEFLTYFQNEAQLEKSRLLSDRFSAERPKGSFSTLEIQRTEQGDSAMYLCASSLEIQGLEGYTFGSGTRLTVV.

The rearrangement links TRBV5-5 to TRBJ2-1; 10 bases are shared with TRBD1. V shed 6 bases and J 8 bases; nucleotides not matched to a gene: 11. CDR1 and CDR2 (germline): SGHKS, YYEKEE (reference sequence). CDR3 length equals 15 residues. The CDR3 bases are TGTGCCAGCAACAGGGCGACAGGGGGCGGGGATGAGCAGTTCTTC. It yields the protein CASNRATGGGDEQFF.

This chain uses TRBV28 with TRBJ2-1; TRBD2 matches at 9 bases. The germline V gene has CDR1 MDHEN and CDR2 SYDVKM. The CDR3 is made up of 16 amino acids. V was pared by 5 bases and J by 8 bases, with 13 bases of the junction left unmatched. Here the CDR3 reads CASSGTIAGGRDEQFF. CDR3 coding DNA: TGTGCCAGCAGTGGGACTATCGCGGGAGGGCGAGATGAGCAGTTCTTC.

The V call is TRBV15, the J call TRBJ1-2; the match to TRBD1 covers 9 bases. Germline V lookup: CDR1 LNHNV, CDR2 YYDKDF (reference sequence). The V gene end was trimmed by 0 bases and the J gene end by 5 bases; junction bases not matched to a gene: 4. The CDR3 length is 15 residues. CDR3 DNA: TGTGCCACCAGCAGAGATGGGACAGGGTCGTATGGCTACACCTTC. It is translated as CATSRDGTGSYGYTF.

This chain links TRBV6-5 with TRBJ2-2; possible D gene TRBD2, 5 bases. Germline V CDR1 and CDR2: MNHEY, SVGAGI. Trimming took off 5 bases at V and 5 bases at J, with 12 bases between the two ends. This CDR3 region has 14 residues. CDR3 in amino acids: CASSPTRNTGELFF. CDR3 DNA sequence: TGTGCCAGCAGTCCCACTAGAAATACCGGGGAGCTGTTTTTT.

The J gene is TRBJ1-1, the V gene TRBV27; 7 bases agree with TRBD1. Germline V CDR1 and CDR2: MNHEY, SMNVEV (reference sequence). V trimming: 0 bases; J trimming: 4 bases; junction bases outside the gene matches: 8. The CDR3 covers 16 residues. CDR3 in DNA: TGTGCCAGCAGTTTATCCCAGGGGGTAGGATCCACTGAAGCTTTCTTT. Protein: CASSLSQGVGSTEAFF.

The genes are TRBV4-3 and TRBJ1-1; D is possibly TRBD1 (6 bases). Trimming pared 1 base from V and 1 base from J, leaving 10 bases between. The CDR3 has 15 amino acids. Looked up from germline, CDR1 is LGHNA and CDR2 is YSLEER. CDR3 in amino acids: CASSQGAGANTEAFF. The CDR3 DNA reads TGCGCCAGCAGCCAAGGTGCAGGGGCGAACACTGAAGCTTTCTTT.

The chain links TRBV7-2 to TRBJ2-3; TRBD2 matches at 11 bases. This CDR3 comprises 16 residues. The V segment lost 5 bases and the J segment 1 base; nucleotides outside the gene matches: 5. Germline V gene sequence: CDR1 SGHTA, CDR2 FQGNSA. Here the CDR3 reads CASSPPGLAGTDTQYF. CDR3 in DNA: TGTGCCAGCAGCCCCCCGGGACTAGCGGGCACAGATACGCAGTATTTT. The full variable domain, with the rest looked up from reference TRBV7-2 and TRBJ2-3, is GAGVSQSPSNKVTEKGKDVELRCDPISGHTALYWYRQSLGQGLEFLIYFQGNSAPDKSGLPSDRFSAERTGGSVSTLTIQRTQQEDSAVYLCASSPPGLAGTDTQYFGPGTRLTVL.

This clone turned up a few times. The J gene is TRBJ1-5, the V gene TRBV6-1; a possible D gene is TRBD1 (5 bases). The V end lost 4 bases, the J end lost 0 bases, and 16 bases lay between the germline ends. This CDR3 comprises 17 residues. Germline V gene lookup returns CDR1 MNHNS and CDR2 SASEGT. The CDR3 bases are TGTGCCAGCAGTGGGCCTGGACAATCAAATAGCAATCAGCCCCAGCATTTT. The encoded protein is CASSGPGQSNSNQPQHF.

This clone was counted between two and nine times. V gene TRBV9 combines with J gene TRBJ1-1; 8 bases align to TRBD1. This CDR3 has 15 residues. Trimming cost V 4 bases and J 1 base; bases outside gene matches: 6. Germline V gene sequence: CDR1 SGDLS, CDR2 YYNGEE. The CDR3 DNA is TGTGCCAGCAGCCCTCGGCAGGGGGCGAACACTGAAGCTTTCTTT. It yields the protein CASSPRQGANTEAFF.

The chain carries TRBV6-6 and TRBJ1-5; TRBD1 aligns across 7 bases. This CDR3 spans 15 amino acids. Per the germline V gene, CDR1 is MNHNY and CDR2 is SVGAGI (reference sequence). J was trimmed by 6 bases and V by 6 bases; bases with no gene match: 11. The CDR3 reads CASSPGQALLQPQHF. Here the CDR3 DNA reads TGTGCCAGCAGCCCCGGACAGGCCTTGCTTCAGCCCCAGCATTTT.

This chain links TRBV10-1 with TRBJ2-7, with 8 bases matching TRBD2. Looked up from germline, CDR1 is WNHNN and CDR2 is SYGVQD (reference sequence). Trimming at V came to 0 bases and at J to 6 bases, leaving 4 bases not matched to a gene. This CDR3 region has 14 residues. CDR3 amino acids: CASSESRGGPEQYF. Here the CDR3 DNA reads TGCGCCAGCAGTGAGTCACGGGGGGGGCCCGAGCAGTACTTC.

This clone appeared once. The CDR3 nucleotides read TGTGCCAGTGAACAGGGGGGCTATGGCTACACCTTC. This sequence encodes CASEQGGYGYTF. The V and J genes are TRBV30 and TRBJ1-2, with 8 nucleotides matching TRBD1. V shed 8 bases, J shed 4 bases, and the junction held 6 bases outside the gene matches. Germline V gene lookup returns CDR1 GTSNPN and CDR2 SVGIG (reference sequence). The CDR3 loop spans 12 amino acids.

The chain couples TRBV7-9 to TRBJ2-1, with a weak D call TRBD1 (6 bases). Trimming removed 7 bases from V and 0 bases from J, with 13 bases in between. The CDR3 extends over 15 amino acids. Germline CDR1 and CDR2: SEHNR and FQNEAQ (reference sequence). CDR3 DNA sequence: TGTGCCAGCACCCCTAGGGGGAGCTCCTACAATGAGCAGTTCTTC. Its translation: CASTPRGSSYNEQFF.